The clone carrying this TCR beta chain was picked up one time. Antigen: not known. These data come from a study of CD8+ T cells in alopecia areata. J was trimmed by 1 base and V by 0 bases; bases with no gene match: 10. This CDR3 has 18 residues. The V gene's germline CDR1 is LNHNV and CDR2 YYDKDF (reference sequence). Investigators sorted PBMCs to obtain both CD4+ and CD8+ T cells. Once RNA had been extracted, it was reverse transcribed into cDNA to act as the sequencing template. The protocol was immunoSEQ multiplex PCR, while the TCRdb copy is restricted to in-frame clones and leaves out a portion. The sample records around 190,000 clones, around three fifths being singletons. The study, taken as a whole, reports: Especially in alopecia totalis/universalis, lesional scalp showed greater clonality than normal scalp did. Scalp samples also contribute reads from the resident alphabeta T cells found in normal skin. Possibly because of HLA-related factors, TCR sharing was less clear across patients than in mice.

This TCR came from a human donor in good health. Sequencing was carried out using CD8+ T cells sorted from blood. The chain links TRBV15 to TRBJ2-5, with 8 bases lining up with TRBD2. As DNA, the CDR3 is TGTGCCACCAGCAGAGATAGGTTGTTAGCGGGGACCCAAGAGACCCAGTACTTC. It is translated as CATSRDRLLAGTQETQYF.